This T cell receptor (beta chain) stems from a study of shared T cell receptors in the human thymus (dated by TCRdb to 2020 to 2023). With regard to the full study: The study examined how the human thymus generates shared, self-reactive T-cell receptor alpha chains.

The library came from the immunoSEQ multiplex PCR assay. Drawn from immuneACCESS, this table holds only the in-frame rearrangements with V and J called that TCRdb kept. Clones are partly lost; checked studies trace under half to an unresolved V gene and leave the rest unexplained. Across this sample there are fewer than 700,000 clones, with approximately 88% seen only once. In total, the top ten clones hold about 0.01% of the sample. From its cysteine to its phenylalanine, the CDR3 spans 14 amino acids. The CDR3 DNA has 42 bases and is translated from base 1. V is cut by 5 bases and J by 4 bases, and the space between the germline ends is 15 bases. Per the germline V gene, MNHEY is the CDR1 and SVGAGI is the CDR2. This clone has more than one count but fewer than ten. It has no known antigen specificity. Base qualities are not provided; no much larger clone lies one nucleotide away. A further study also used this sample, focusing on human thymus T cells. The second source states: In Finland, the donors were immunologically healthy infants who were having open corrective cardiac surgery for congenital heart defects. The thymus tissue came from surgical resects taken out during corrective cardiac surgery. V and J gene segment usage appeared biased in both thymic and peripheral blood repertoires. The related research reported highly overlapping thymic TCR repertoires among unrelated individuals. The study characterized TCR alpha and beta repertoires from seven to nine infant thymus samples and a few related peripheral blood samples. The cohort included a handful of male and two female infants, with donor ages spanning 7 to 244 days. Thymocytes were mechanically released from the tissue and were stored as pellets of roughly 9-30 million cells at -70 degrees C. A QIAsymphony instrument was used to extract genomic DNA from the frozen cell pellets. Using the immunoSEQ multiplex PCR assay, the TCRB and TCRAD loci were amplified from a standardized quantity of quality-controlled genomic DNA. The V(D)J region was spanned by amplicons of a length sufficient to cover the CDR3 and to identify V and J genes. The amplicons were sequenced on an Illumina platform via the commercial immunoSEQ service. Corrections for primer bias and sequencing errors followed previously described methods, while TCRAD and TCRB definitions were based on the IMGT database. immunoSEQ Analyzer 3.0 and VDJTools were used for repertoire analysis, which covered basic statistics, V/J segment usage, diversity estimates, rarefaction and pairwise overlap. Chao1, ChaoE, Efron-Thisted, Shannon and inverse Simpson indices were used to estimate diversity, which was also estimated on datasets down-sampled to the smallest sample. Repertoire overlap was assessed by strict matching of CDR3 nucleotide sequence, V gene and J gene, and clustering was done by Jaccard-based multidimensional scaling. On average, about 800,000 unique TCRB clonotypes were obtained from thymus samples, compared with approximately 82,000 from blood samples.

Material for sequencing was thymocytes. This TCR came from a boy in the first two years of life with a congenital heart defect. Donor details come from another sample of the same person, matched by shared clones. Rearrangement joined TRBV6-5 to TRBJ2-7, and perhaps TRBD1 as D gene, on 6 matching bases. The bases read TGTGCCAGCAGTAAAGGCAGGGGCGATTACGAGCAGTACTTC. Translated, it reads CASSKGRGDYEQYF.